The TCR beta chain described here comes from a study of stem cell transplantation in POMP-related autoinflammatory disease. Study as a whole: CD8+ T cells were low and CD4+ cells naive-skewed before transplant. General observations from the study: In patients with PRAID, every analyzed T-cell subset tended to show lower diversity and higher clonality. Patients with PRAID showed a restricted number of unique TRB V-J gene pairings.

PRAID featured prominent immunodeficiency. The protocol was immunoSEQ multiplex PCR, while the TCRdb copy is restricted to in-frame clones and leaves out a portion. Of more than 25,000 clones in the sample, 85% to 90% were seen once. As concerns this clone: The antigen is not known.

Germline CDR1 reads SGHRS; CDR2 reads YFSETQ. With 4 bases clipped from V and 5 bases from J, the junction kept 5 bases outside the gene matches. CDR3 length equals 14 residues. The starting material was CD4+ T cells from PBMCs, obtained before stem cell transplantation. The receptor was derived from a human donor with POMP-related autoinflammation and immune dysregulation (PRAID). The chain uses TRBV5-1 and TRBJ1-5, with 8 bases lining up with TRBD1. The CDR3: CASSPDRVDQPQHF. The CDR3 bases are TGCGCCAGCAGCCCGGACAGGGTAGATCAGCCCCAGCATTTT.